The next 21 T cell receptor beta chains were all read from a single sample in a study of identifying expanded T cells in peripheral blood. Generated by immunoSEQ multiplex PCR, the TCRdb table keeps only in-frame clones and is missing some. This sample carries some 120,000 clones, 84% of them seen once, and the ten largest clones take 2.5% to 4%. Sequencing was carried out using blood. These receptors all stem from a person aged 18-70 years in good health.

This clone was counted a single time. The same CDR3 arises from other DNA sequences in this sample as well. The chain couples TRBV28 to TRBJ1-2; 12 nucleotides line up with TRBD1. The V and J ends lost 3 bases and 4 bases, in that order; junction bases with no gene match: 0. Germline values: CDR1 MDHEN, CDR2 SYDVKM. The CDR3 runs 14 residues. The CDR3 loop reads CASSLGQGAYGYTF. CDR3 bases: TGTGCCAGCAGTTTGGGACAGGGGGCCTATGGCTACACCTTC.

The CDR3 coding sequence is TGTGCTAGTGGTTTGGGGATTATCGGGGGCGCCGACATTCAGTACTTC. Translating gives CASGLGIIGGADIQYF. V usage is TRBV12-5 and J usage is TRBJ2-4; either TRBD1 or TRBD2 may fit D (6 bases each). Trimming took 1 base from V and 8 from J, leaving 18 bases between them. The CDR3 consists of 16 residues. Germline CDR1 and CDR2: LGHNT and FRNRAP.

The genes are TRBV7-2 and TRBJ2-1, with D possibly being TRBD2 (7 bases). Trimming removed 5 bases from V and 14 bases from J, with 16 bases in between. The germline CDR1 and CDR2 sequences are SGHTA and FQGNSA. This CDR3 contains 12 residues. This CDR3 is CASSPPGRGKFF. CDR3 DNA sequence: TGTGCCAGCAGCCCCCCGGGGAGGGGGAAGTTCTTC.

The chain joins TRBV4-2 to TRBJ1-4, with unresolved D. V was trimmed by 0 bases and J by 5 bases, leaving 13 bases between them. CDR3 length: 16 residues. Germline V gene data show CDR1 as LGHNA and CDR2 as YNFKEQ. The CDR3, as DNA: TGTGCCAGCAGCCAAGATAGGCGGGCGGAGAATGAAAAACTGTTTTTT. Protein product: CASSQDRRAENEKLFF.

The chain carries TRBV5-4 and TRBJ2-7; D perhaps matches TRBD1 (6 bases). The CDR3 length is 15 residues. V lost 5 bases to trimming and J lost 5 bases, with 20 bases between them. Germline V gene data show CDR1 as SGHNT and CDR2 as YYREEE (reference sequence). The CDR3: CASRVKGVGADEQYF. CDR3 DNA sequence: TGTGCCAGCAGAGTCAAGGGGGTAGGGGCGGACGAGCAGTACTTC.

The chain combines TRBV6-6 with TRBJ1-6; D possibly corresponds to TRBD1 (5 bases). The CDR3 has 15 residues. Germline CDR1 is MNHNY and CDR2 is SVGAGI (reference sequence). Deletions cut 2 bases from V and 8 bases from J, with 13 bases between. The CDR3 bases are TGTGCCAGCAGTTACGGACGGGGCGGTTATTCACCCCTCCACTTT. Amino acid sequence: CASSYGRGGYSPLHF.

The rearrangement uses TRBV19 and TRBJ1-4; weak D call: TRBD1 (5 bases). There are 15 residues in the CDR3. CDR1 and CDR2 (germline): LNHDA, SQIVND (reference sequence). Trimming left V 6 bases short and J 10 bases short, with 21 bases between. CDR3 loop: CASSINGGPIRKLFF. The DNA for the CDR3 is TGTGCCAGTAGCATAAACGGGGGACCGATACGAAAACTGTTTTTT.

V is TRBV7-2 and J is TRBJ2-3; maybe TRBD2 (6 bases). Germline CDR1 is SGHTA and CDR2 is FQGNSA. Trimming stripped 5 bases from V and 6 bases from J, with 21 bases between. The CDR3 contains 16 residues. CDR3 residues: CASSNTGAGWEDTQYF. The CDR3 nucleotides are TGTGCCAGCAGCAATACTGGGGCGGGGTGGGAGGATACGCAGTATTTT.

The rearrangement uses TRBV19 and TRBJ2-5; no definite D call. Germline V gene data show CDR1 as LNHDA and CDR2 as SQIVND (reference sequence). V was pared by 2 bases and J by 5 bases, with 12 bases between. The CDR3 length is 14 residues. The CDR3 region is CASSISPNKETQYF. CDR3 coding DNA: TGTGCCAGTAGTATAAGCCCGAACAAGGAGACCCAGTACTTC.

The chain couples TRBV4-1 to TRBJ2-4; 7 positions agree with TRBD1. CDR3 length: 16 residues. In germline, CDR1 is MGHRA, CDR2 YSYEKL. Trimming removed 0 bases from V and 3 bases from J; junction bases left unmatched: 5. CDR3 loop: CASSQDWDSLKNIQYF. The CDR3 coding sequence is TGCGCCAGCAGCCAAGACTGGGACAGCCTCAAAAACATTCAGTACTTC.

The chain recombines TRBV5-6 with TRBJ1-4; perhaps TRBD1 as D (6 bases). Germline assignment: CDR1 SGHDT and CDR2 YYEEEE. This CDR3 has 14 residues. V was cut by 0 bases and J by 7 bases, with 10 bases left in between. The CDR3 sequence is CASSLGQVTEKLFF. DNA of the CDR3: TGTGCCAGCAGCTTGGGACAGGTCACTGAAAAACTGTTTTTT.

This chain connects TRBV19 to TRBJ2-1, with a possible D match to TRBD2 (5 bases). Trimming pared 5 bases from V and 16 bases from J, leaving 21 bases between. Germline values: CDR1 LNHDA, CDR2 SQIVND (reference sequence). The CDR3 consists of 13 residues. CDR3 residues: CASSPASTSLYFF. The CDR3 region has the DNA TGTGCCAGTAGTCCAGCTAGCACCAGCCTCTATTTCTTC.

The rearrangement joins TRBV5-1 to TRBJ1-1, with D possibly TRBD1 on 5 matching bases. Trimming took 0 bases from V and 1 from J, leaving 22 bases between them. Germline values: CDR1 SGHRS, CDR2 YFSETQ. This CDR3 has 19 amino acids. CDR3 nucleotides: TGCGCCAGCAGCTTGGAGGCCTTAAGTGGGGGGTTGCCGAACACTGAAGCTTTCTTT. Translation gives CASSLEALSGGLPNTEAFF.

This clone was observed a few times. This chain links TRBV18 with TRBJ1-1; D call uncertain. The CDR3 loop spans 13 amino acids. Germline V CDR1 and CDR2: KGHSH, LQKENI. Trimming removed 3 bases at V and 2 bases at J, with 7 bases between. Here the CDR3 DNA reads TGTGCCAGCTCACCCGAGGCTAACACTGAAGCTTTCTTT. Translated: CASSPEANTEAFF.

The chain uses TRBV10-2 and TRBJ1-2, with TRBD1 matching 12 bases. Losses at the gene ends were 8 bases for V and 5 bases for J; bases not matched to a gene: 6. Germline V CDR1 and CDR2: WSHSY, SAAADI. The CDR3 sequence is 14 residues long. The CDR3 DNA is TGCGCCAGCTGGGACAGGGGGCGTCGGTATGGCTACACCTTC. Its protein is CASWDRGRRYGYTF.

This clone was observed a single time. The rearrangement joins TRBV5-1 to TRBJ2-7, with 7 bases that match TRBD1. Looked up from germline, CDR1 is SGHRS and CDR2 is YFSETQ. There are 13 residues in the CDR3. The ends lost 6 bases at V and 0 bases at J; junction bases unmatched: 3. The CDR3 DNA sequence: TGCGCCAGCACCCCAGGGGGCTCCTACGAGCAGTACTTC. Its protein is CASTPGGSYEQYF.

J is TRBJ2-1 and V is TRBV6-1; no clear D. V was pared by 7 bases and J by 10 bases, with 23 bases between. This CDR3 is built from 15 residues. Germline assignment: CDR1 MNHNS and CDR2 SASEGT. For the CDR3, the DNA is TGTGCCAGCACCCGCTGGGAACTGTACAAATCCGAGCAGTTCTTC. Encoded protein: CASTRWELYKSEQFF.

The gene calls are TRBV6-1 and TRBJ2-7; D remains unclear. Per germline, CDR1 MNHNS and CDR2 SASEGT. Trimming removed 10 bases from V and 7 bases from J, with 17 bases in between. The CDR3 consists of 12 residues. CDR3: CATLTFKQEQYF. The DNA for the CDR3 is TGTGCCACCCTGACATTTAAACAGGAGCAGTACTTC.

The CDR3 nucleotides read TGCGCCAGCAGCCAAGGCTTAGGGACAGGGGCCTCCTACGAGCAGTACTTC. Its translation is CASSQGLGTGASYEQYF. This chain uses TRBV4-3 with TRBJ2-7, with 10 bases lining up with TRBD1. The CDR3 contains 17 residues. Germline trimming cut 1 base from V and 0 bases from J; bases unmatched to any gene: 6. CDR1 and CDR2 (germline): LGHNA, YSLEER.

This clone was seen a single time. V gene TRBV6-6 combines with J gene TRBJ1-6; 9 positions match TRBD1. CDR1 is MNHNY, CDR2 SVGAGI, per germline (reference sequence). The V and J ends lost 6 bases and 10 bases, in that order; junction bases with no gene match: 13. CDR3 length: 16 amino acids. Here the CDR3 DNA reads TGTGCCAGCAGGCGACAGGGGGAACGGACCACCTCACCCCTCCACTTT. It codes for CASRRQGERTTSPLHF.

The chain is built from TRBV4-3 and TRBJ2-1; D call uncertain. The CDR3 has 16 amino acids. V gave up 1 base and J gave up 0 bases, with 10 bases separating them. Germline values: CDR1 LGHNA, CDR2 YSLEER. The CDR3 region is CASSQAPFSSYNEQFF. CDR3 bases: TGCGCCAGCAGCCAAGCTCCCTTCAGCTCCTACAATGAGCAGTTCTTC.